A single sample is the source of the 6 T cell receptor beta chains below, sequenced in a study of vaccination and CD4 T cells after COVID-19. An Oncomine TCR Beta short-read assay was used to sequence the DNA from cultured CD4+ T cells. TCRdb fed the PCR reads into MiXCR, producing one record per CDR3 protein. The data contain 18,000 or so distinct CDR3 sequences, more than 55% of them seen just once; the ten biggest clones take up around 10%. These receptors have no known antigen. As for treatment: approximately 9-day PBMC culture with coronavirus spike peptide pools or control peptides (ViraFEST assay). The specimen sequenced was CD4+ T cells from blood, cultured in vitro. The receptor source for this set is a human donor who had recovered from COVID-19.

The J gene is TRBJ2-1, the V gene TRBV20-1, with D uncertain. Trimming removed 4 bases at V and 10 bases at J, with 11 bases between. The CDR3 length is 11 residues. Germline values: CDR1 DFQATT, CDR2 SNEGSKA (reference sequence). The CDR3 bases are TGCAGTGCTACCTTCTCCCCCGAGCAGTTCTTC. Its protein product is CSATFSPEQFF.

The CDR3 loop is CASAVTPDTQYF. The CDR3 bases are TGTGCCAGCGCGGTGACCCCAGATACGCAGTATTTT. This rearrangement joins TRBV27 to TRBJ2-3, with D hard to call. The V and J ends lost 8 bases and 4 bases respectively, with 10 bases between them. The germline V gene encodes CDR1 MNHEY and CDR2 SMNVEV (reference sequence). The CDR3 covers 12 residues.

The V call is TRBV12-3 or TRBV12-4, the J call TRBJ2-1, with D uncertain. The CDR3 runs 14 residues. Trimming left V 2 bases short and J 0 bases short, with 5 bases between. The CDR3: CASSLLISYNEQFF. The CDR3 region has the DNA TGTGCCAGCAGTTTACTGATCTCCTACAATGAGCAGTTCTTC.

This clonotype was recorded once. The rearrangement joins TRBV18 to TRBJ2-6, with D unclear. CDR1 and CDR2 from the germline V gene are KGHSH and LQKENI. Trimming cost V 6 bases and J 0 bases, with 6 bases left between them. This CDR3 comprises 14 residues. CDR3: CASSYDSGANVLTF. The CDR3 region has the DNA TGTGCCAGCTCGTACGACTCTGGGGCCAACGTCCTGACTTTC.

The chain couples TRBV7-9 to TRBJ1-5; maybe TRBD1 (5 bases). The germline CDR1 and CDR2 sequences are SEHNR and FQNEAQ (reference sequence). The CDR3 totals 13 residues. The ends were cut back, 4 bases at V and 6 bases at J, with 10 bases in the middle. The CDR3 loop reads CASSSGQFQPQHF. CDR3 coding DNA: TGTGCCAGCAGCTCAGGGCAGTTTCAGCCCCAGCATTTT.

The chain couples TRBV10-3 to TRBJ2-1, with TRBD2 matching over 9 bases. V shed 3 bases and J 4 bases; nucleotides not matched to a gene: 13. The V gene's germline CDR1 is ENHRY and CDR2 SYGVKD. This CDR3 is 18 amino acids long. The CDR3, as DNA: TGTGCCATCAGTGACGCTAAAGGAGGGACTAGCTTTTACAATGAGCAGTTCTTC. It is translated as CAISDAKGGTSFYNEQFF.